A selection of T cell receptor beta chains follows, all from one sample in a study of blood T cell repertoires in COVID-19. The table came from immunoSEQ multiplex PCR; TCRdb's copy has only in-frame clones and leaves some out. The table lists about 140,000 clones, 85% of them singletons. Sequencing used peripheral blood. The source is a man aged 45 to 65 with acute or convalescent COVID-19. CDR3s include the opening cysteine and the closing phenylalanine or tryptophan. The order of the fields is J gene, clone size, D gene, V gene, CDR3 protein, CDR3 DNA. D genes are given only for firm matches. Clone size is not always given. Where it is, it says once, few, many or a class for expanded clones.

TRBJ1-5 | NA | NA | TRBV18 | CASSLRQGIGNQPQHF | TGTGCCAGCTCATTAAGGCAGGGGATCGGCAATCAGCCCCAGCATTTT
TRBJ2-7 | NA | TRBD2 | TRBV3-1/TRBV3-2 | CASSQWGSSGGSYEQYF | TGTGCCAGCAGCCAGTGGGGTTCTAGCGGGGGTTCCTACGAGCAGTACTTC
TRBJ2-2 | NA | NA | TRBV2 | CASSGRTVNTGELFF | TGTGCCAGCAGTGGAAGGACAGTGAACACCGGGGAGCTGTTTTTT
TRBJ2-3 | NA | TRBD1 | TRBV5-1 | CASSLQGRTDTQYF | TGCGCCAGCAGCTTACAGGGGCGTACAGATACGCAGTATTTT
TRBJ1-5 | NA | NA | TRBV10-3 | CAITADRRQPQHF | TGTGCCATCACCGCGGACAGACGTCAGCCCCAGCATTTT
TRBJ1-4 | once | TRBD1 | TRBV27 | CASSLRGGAELFF | TGTGCCAGCAGTTTACGAGGGGGCGCGGAACTGTTTTTT
TRBJ1-1 | NA | NA | TRBV5-1 | CASSLRRLAGSTEAFF | TGCGCCAGCAGCTTGCGTAGACTCGCAGGGTCGACTGAAGCTTTCTTT
TRBJ2-2 | NA | TRBD1 | TRBV7-9 | CASSLDGTGEPGELFF | TGTGCCAGCAGCTTAGATGGGACAGGGGAACCCGGGGAGCTGTTTTTT
TRBJ2-7 | NA | TRBD1 | TRBV6-6 | CASSYAGQGYEQYF | TGTGCCAGCAGTTACGCGGGACAGGGCTACGAGCAGTACTTC
TRBJ2-3 | once | TRBD1 | TRBV5-1 | CASSLRGQGTDTQYF | TGCGCCAGCAGCTTGCGCGGACAGGGCACAGATACGCAGTATTTT
TRBJ2-4 | NA | NA | TRBV3-1/TRBV3-2 | CASSHRVILAKNIQYF | TGTGCCAGCAGCCACAGGGTGATTCTAGCCAAAAACATTCAGTACTTC
TRBJ1-5 | NA | TRBD1 | TRBV6-5 | CASSTDRGGQPQHF | TGTGCCAGCAGTACCGACAGGGGCGGTCAGCCCCAGCATTTT
TRBJ1-3 | NA | NA | TRBV5-6 | CASSLGSSSHTIYF | TGTGCCAGCAGCTTGGGTAGCTCTAGTCACACCATATATTTT
TRBJ1-2 | NA | NA | TRBV29-1 | CSVVLSGVYGYTF | TGCAGCGTTGTCTTATCAGGGGTTTATGGCTACACCTTC
TRBJ2-3 | NA | TRBD1 | TRBV19 | CASSLTGTGADTQYF | TGTGCCAGTAGTCTTACCGGGACAGGGGCAGATACGCAGTATTTT
TRBJ2-1 | NA | TRBD2 | TRBV28 | CASSFQNSGYNEQFF | TGTGCCAGCAGTTTTCAAAATAGCGGGTACAATGAGCAGTTCTTC
TRBJ2-7 | NA | NA | TRBV5-4 | CASSLNQGITYEQYF | TGTGCCAGCAGCTTGAATCAGGGAATTACCTACGAGCAGTACTTC
TRBJ1-2 | NA | TRBD1 | TRBV19 | CASSIPADRSTYGYTF | TGTGCCAGTAGTATCCCGGCGGACAGGTCGACCTATGGCTACACCTTC
TRBJ1-2 | NA | TRBD1 | TRBV6-5 | CASTTRGRGGYTF | TGTGCCAGCACTACCAGGGGGCGAGGAGGCTACACCTTC
TRBJ2-7 | NA | NA | TRBV28 | CASRPPAEPGNSYEQYF | TGTGCCAGCAGGCCCCCCGCGGAACCCGGCAATTCCTACGAGCAGTACTTC
TRBJ2-1 | NA | TRBD1 | TRBV24-1 | CATSDTDRVGGSSYNEQFF | TGTGCCACCAGTGACACCGACAGGGTGGGCGGCAGCTCCTACAATGAGCAGTTCTTC
TRBJ1-1 | few | NA | TRBV7-9 | CASSLTGTKNTEAFF | TGTGCCAGCAGCTTAACCGGGACAAAGAACACTGAAGCTTTCTTT
TRBJ2-7 | NA | TRBD2 | TRBV3-1/TRBV3-2 | CASSTRFGGRLTYEQYF | TGTGCCAGCAGTACAAGATTTGGCGGGAGGCTGACCTACGAGCAGTACTTC
TRBJ1-1 | NA | NA | TRBV18 | CASSSRTGWSSYLNTEAFF | TGTGCCAGCTCAAGTCGTACAGGTTGGAGCTCCTATTTAAACACTGAAGCTTTCTTT
TRBJ2-2 | NA | TRBD2 | TRBV5-4 | CATRTGLDWAGELFF | TGTGCCACCCGCACCGGACTAGATTGGGCCGGGGAGCTGTTTTTT
TRBJ2-1 | NA | NA | TRBV27 | CATRSEVSTYYNEQFF | TGTGCCACCAGGAGTGAGGTCTCGACCTATTACAATGAGCAGTTCTTC
TRBJ1-1 | NA | NA | TRBV11-2 | CASSVRALNTEAFF | TGTGCCAGCAGCGTCAGGGCTTTGAACACTGAAGCTTTCTTT
TRBJ2-7 | NA | TRBD1 | TRBV28 | CASSSRTGVYEQYF | TGTGCCAGCAGTTCGCGGACAGGGGTCTACGAGCAGTACTTC
TRBJ1-6 | once | NA | TRBV3-1/TRBV3-2 | CASSQGQSYNSPLHF | TGTGCCAGCAGCCAAGGACAATCCTATAATTCACCCCTCCACTTT
TRBJ1-2 | NA | TRBD1 | TRBV5-1 | CASSFIRDRGRNYGYTF | TGCGCCAGCAGCTTCATCCGGGACAGGGGGCGAAACTATGGCTACACCTTC
TRBJ1-6 | few | NA | TRBV7-8 | CASSSTVSSYNSPLHF | TGTGCCAGCAGCTCGACAGTGAGCTCCTATAATTCACCCCTCCACTTT
TRBJ1-3 | NA | NA | TRBV28 | CASRAQGSGNTIYF | TGTGCCAGCAGGGCGCAGGGATCTGGAAACACCATATATTTT
TRBJ2-1 | NA | NA | TRBV6-5 | CASSYSFSLRNNEQFF | TGTGCCAGCAGTTACTCGTTTTCGCTTAGAAACAATGAGCAGTTCTTC
TRBJ1-5 | NA | NA | TRBV27 | CASSGQITQPQHF | TGTGCCAGCAGTGGACAGATAACTCAGCCCCAGCATTTT
TRBJ1-6 | NA | TRBD1 | TRBV4-1 | CASSKTGEDSPLHF | TGCGCCAGCAGCAAGACAGGGGAGGATTCACCCCTCCACTTT
TRBJ1-1 | few | NA | TRBV7-9 | CASSPAGMNTEAFF | TGTGCCAGCAGCCCCGCAGGCATGAACACTGAAGCTTTCTTT
TRBJ1-6 | NA | NA | TRBV11-3 | CASSLVSYNSPLHF | TGTGCCAGCAGCTTAGTATCCTATAATTCACCCCTCCACTTT
TRBJ2-2 | NA | TRBD2 | TRBV5-1 | CASSGGLAANTGELFF | TGCGCCAGCAGCGGGGGACTAGCGGCGAACACCGGGGAGCTGTTTTTT